The 25 T cell receptor beta chains below were found in one sample sequenced in a study of blood T cells in healthy people across ages. It was with a sample-barcoded 5' primer and a J-beta primer mix that a second PCR of about 7 to 12 cycles was run. TCRdb used MiXCR to reprocess the 5' RACE reads, holding one entry per CDR3 protein. The sample consists of roughly 550,000 distinct CDR3 sequences, more than 20% of them appearing once. The sample was also reused in another study, on T cells of mothers and their children.

The sample comprised blood. The receptors shown here come from a boy aged 10-17 years in good health.

This chain links TRBV7-9 with TRBJ2-7, with no clear D. Per the germline V gene, CDR1 is SEHNR and CDR2 is FQNEAQ (reference sequence). The CDR3 is 16 amino acids. V shed 1 base and J shed 7 bases, with 20 bases lying between them. Here the CDR3 reads CASSLGRGLNLGEQYF. CDR3 DNA: TGTGCCAGCAGCTTAGGTCGCGGCCTCAACCTGGGGGAGCAGTACTTC.

The sample holds a few counts of this clonotype. The CDR3 DNA is TGCGCCAGCAGCCAGGTCCCAGACGGGGATACGCAGTATTTT. This gives the protein CASSQVPDGDTQYF. The chain has TRBV4-1 and TRBJ2-3; D is uncertain. Germline V CDR1 and CDR2: MGHRA, YSYEKL. The ends were cut back, 3 bases at V and 6 bases at J, with 13 bases in the middle. The CDR3 is 14 residues long.

The table lists this clonotype with a few counts. This chain connects TRBV19 to TRBJ2-7, with unresolved D. CDR3 length: 13 residues. Per germline, CDR1 LNHDA and CDR2 SQIVND (reference sequence). The V end lost 5 bases, the J end lost 3 bases, and 11 bases lay between the germline ends. CDR3 amino acids: CASSRTLNYEQYF. The CDR3 DNA reads TGTGCCAGTAGTCGGACCCTAAACTACGAGCAGTACTTC.

There are a few counts of this clonotype. This chain links TRBV11-2 with TRBJ2-1; 7 positions match TRBD1. From germline, CDR1 is SGHAT and CDR2 FQNNGV. Trimming cost V 6 bases and J 9 bases; bases outside gene matches: 14. The CDR3 is made up of 15 amino acids. The chain's CDR3 is CASRSRQGRISEQFF. CDR3 nucleotide sequence: TGTGCCAGCAGATCTAGACAGGGAAGGATTTCTGAGCAGTTCTTC.

This clonotype was counted only a few times. V and J are TRBV12-3 or TRBV12-4 and TRBJ2-7, with 8 bases lining up with TRBD1. V lost 3 bases to trimming and J lost 6 bases; unmatched junction nucleotides: 4. This CDR3 has 13 residues. CDR3 DNA sequence: TGTGCCAGCAGTTTTCAGGGGGCGGCCGAGCAGTACTTC. Its protein product is CASSFQGAAEQYF.

The chain uses TRBV4-3 and TRBJ2-1; 13 bases fit TRBD2. J gave up 4 bases and V 2 bases, and 8 bases lay outside the gene matches. This CDR3 has 18 residues. CDR1 and CDR2 from the germline V gene are LGHNA and YSLEER. The DNA of the CDR3 is TGCGCCAGCAGCCAACTATTAACGGGACTAGCGGGGTACAATGAGCAGTTCTTC. This encodes CASSQLLTGLAGYNEQFF.

This clonotype was detected a few times. The rearrangement links TRBV13 to TRBJ2-2; 7 nucleotides line up with TRBD1. The CDR3 loop spans 14 amino acids. Per the germline V gene, CDR1 is PRHDT and CDR2 is FYEKMQ (reference sequence). The trim removed 2 bases at V and 5 bases at J, leaving 2 bases unmatched. CDR3 sequence: CASSLLQGTGELFF. CDR3 nucleotide sequence: TGTGCCAGCAGCTTATTACAGGGGACCGGGGAGCTGTTTTTT.

The sample holds a few counts of this clonotype. The rearrangement joins TRBV20-1 to TRBJ1-1; TRBD1 is a possible D gene (5 bases). This CDR3 spans 13 amino acids. CDR1 is DFQATT, CDR2 SNEGSKA, per germline (reference sequence). Trimming left V 0 bases short and J 4 bases short, with 9 bases between. Here the CDR3 reads CSARERQSTEAFF. The CDR3 DNA is TGCAGTGCTAGAGAAAGACAGTCCACTGAAGCTTTCTTT.

This clonotype was detected only a few times. The chain recombines TRBV5-7 with TRBJ2-5; 8 nucleotides line up with TRBD1. TRBV5-7 qualifies as an ORF whose function is uncertain. The J segment lost 1 base and the V segment lost 4 bases, leaving 3 bases of the junction unmatched. This CDR3 is built from 14 residues. CDR3: CASSAQGAQETQYF. The CDR3 coding sequence is TGTGCCAGCAGCGCCCAGGGGGCCCAAGAGACCCAGTACTTC.

This clonotype was counted a few times. This chain joins TRBV7-8 and TRBJ2-2, with a weak D call TRBD2 (6 bases). This CDR3 has 20 amino acids. Germline V gives CDR1 SGHVS, CDR2 FQNEAQ. V was clipped by 0 bases and J by 2 bases, with 22 bases between them. The CDR3 DNA sequence: TGTGCCAGCAGCTTAGCGGCGAATTGGCAGGGCGGGGAAAACACCGGGGAGCTGTTTTTT. Translation gives CASSLAANWQGGENTGELFF.

The chain links TRBV6-6 to TRBJ1-1; D not resolved. The ends were cut back, 0 bases at V and 4 bases at J, with 12 bases in the middle. This CDR3 has 15 residues. Germline lookup yields CDR1 MNHNY and CDR2 SVGAGI (reference sequence). The CDR3 DNA reads as TGTGCCAGCAGTTACTCAGACACGGCGTTCACTGAAGCTTTCTTT. This gives the protein CASSYSDTAFTEAFF.

V gene TRBV7-9 combines with J gene TRBJ2-7; 9 bases match TRBD2. V shed 5 bases and J 2 bases; nucleotides not matched to a gene: 4. Germline V gene lookup returns CDR1 SEHNR and CDR2 FQNEAQ (reference sequence). The CDR3 consists of 14 residues. CDR3 nucleotide sequence: TGTGCCAGCAGCCTGACTAGCGGCCCCTACGAGCAGTACTTC. As protein: CASSLTSGPYEQYF.

CDR3 bases: TGTGCCAGCAGCTCCGCCTCGACTAGCGGCTCCTACAATGAGCAGTTCTTC. Its protein is CASSSASTSGSYNEQFF. The V call is TRBV7-9, the J call TRBJ2-1; 9 bases line up with TRBD2. The V gene end was trimmed by 4 bases and the J gene end by 0 bases; junction bases not matched to a gene: 7. This CDR3 has 17 amino acids. Germline loops: CDR1 SEHNR, CDR2 FQNEAQ (reference sequence). The entire variable domain, with the rest obtained from reference TRBV7-9 and TRBJ2-1, is as follows: DTGVSQNPRHKITKRGQNVTFRCDPISEHNRLYWYRQTLGQGPEFLTYFQNEAQLEKSRLLSDRFSAERPKGSFSTLEIQRTEQGDSAMYLCASSSASTSGSYNEQFFGPGTRLTVL.

The gene calls are TRBV7-9 and TRBJ2-1; 10 nucleotides line up with TRBD1. Trimming took 5 bases from V and 7 from J; bases not matched to a gene: 11. Germline CDR1 reads SEHNR; CDR2 reads FQNEAQ (reference sequence). The CDR3 is made up of 16 amino acids. The CDR3 coding sequence is TGTGCCAGCAGCCCCCGGGAATGGACAGGGGGGAATGAGCAGTTCTTC. Residues: CASSPREWTGGNEQFF.

This clonotype was seen at least ten times. The rearrangement joins TRBV28 to TRBJ2-1; no clear D. Germline V gene lookup returns CDR1 MDHEN and CDR2 SYDVKM. Trimming removed 4 bases at V and 4 bases at J, with 2 bases between. The CDR3 contains 11 residues. In DNA form, the CDR3 reads TGTGCCAGCAGTTGGTACAATGAGCAGTTCTTC. It translates to CASSWYNEQFF.

There are a few counts of this clonotype. The V and J genes are TRBV3-1 and TRBJ2-7, with no clear D. Near its end, the DNA agrees better with TRBJ2-1, so the J call may be wrong. CDR3 length: 14 residues. From germline, CDR1 is LGHDT and CDR2 YNNKEL (reference sequence). The CDR3 DNA follows: TGTGCCAGCAGCCAAGATATCGCTAGGCATGAGCAGTTCTTC. Translated: CASSQDIARHEQFF.

This clonotype has a handful of counts. The chain couples TRBV5-1 to TRBJ2-2; a possible D gene is TRBD2 (5 bases). Germline-derived CDR1 and CDR2 are SGHRS and YFSETQ. There are 18 residues in the CDR3. V was pared by 0 bases and J by 0 bases, with 15 bases between. CDR3 in DNA: TGCGCCAGCAGCTTGGGGGAGCAAGGAGACACGAACACCGGGGAGCTGTTTTTT. It specifies CASSLGEQGDTNTGELFF.

The J gene is TRBJ2-3, the V gene TRBV29-1, with 9 bases that match TRBD2. The germline V gene encodes CDR1 SQVTM and CDR2 ANQGSEA. The CDR3 covers 15 residues. V shed 4 bases, J shed 3 bases, and the junction held 8 bases outside the gene matches. The CDR3 sequence: CSVVIAGVATDTQYF. For the CDR3, the DNA is TGCAGCGTTGTCATAGCGGGAGTGGCGACAGATACGCAGTATTTT.

This chain connects TRBV28 to TRBJ2-1; TRBD2 matches 13 bases. CDR1 MDHEN and CDR2 SYDVKM come from the germline V gene. J lost 7 bases, V lost 6 bases, and 6 bases had no gene match. The CDR3 spans 15 residues. CDR3 sequence: CASSRGTSGVNEQFF. DNA for the CDR3: TGTGCCAGCAGCCGCGGGACTAGCGGGGTGAATGAGCAGTTCTTC. Together with reference TRBV28 and TRBJ2-1, the CDR3 gives the full variable domain: DVKVTQSSRYLVKRTGEKVFLECVQDMDHENMFWYRQDPGLGLRLIYFSYDVKMKEKGDIPEGYSVSREKKERFSLILESASTNQTSMYLCASSRGTSGVNEQFFGPGTRLTVL.

The table lists this clonotype with a few counts. The chain couples TRBV12-3 or TRBV12-4 to TRBJ1-6; weak D call: TRBD1 (6 bases). V was cut by 7 bases and J by 10 bases, with 17 bases left in between. There are 14 residues in the CDR3. The CDR3: CASTSWGAGSPLHF. The CDR3, as DNA: TGTGCCAGCACCTCGTGGGGGGCAGGATCACCCCTCCACTTT.

This clonotype has a handful of counts. The rearrangement links TRBV6-6 to TRBJ2-5; 8 nucleotides line up with TRBD1. The germline CDR1 and CDR2 sequences are MNHNY and SVGAGI (reference sequence). J was trimmed by 8 bases and V by 4 bases; bases with no gene match: 3. This CDR3 region has 12 residues. CDR3 residues: CASSSDRATQYF. CDR3 DNA: TGTGCCAGCAGTTCGGACAGGGCCACCCAGTACTTC.

V usage is TRBV13 and J usage is TRBJ2-7; D perhaps matches TRBD1 (5 bases). Trimming stripped 4 bases from V and 2 bases from J, with 12 bases between. The V gene's germline CDR1 is PRHDT and CDR2 FYEKMQ (reference sequence). The CDR3 loop spans 14 amino acids. CDR3 nucleotide sequence: TGTGCCAGCAGCTCCGGACACGGTACCTACGAGCAGTACTTC. Its translation: CASSSGHGTYEQYF.

The gene calls are TRBV2 and TRBJ2-7; either TRBD1 or TRBD2 may supply D (5 bases each). The CDR3 length is 15 residues. Germline V gene lookup returns CDR1 SNHLY and CDR2 FYNNEI. Trimming stripped 4 bases from V and 5 bases from J, with 18 bases between. The DNA for the CDR3 is TGTGCCAGCAGTGGTAGGTCCCCCTTGGGGGACGAGCAGTACTTC. As protein: CASSGRSPLGDEQYF.

This clonotype was found once. The rearrangement joins TRBV4-1 to TRBJ2-3; the D call may be TRBD1 or TRBD2 (5 bases each). V was cut by 4 bases and J by 2 bases, with 19 bases left in between. Germline values: CDR1 MGHRA, CDR2 YSYEKL. The CDR3 totals 17 residues. The CDR3 nucleotides are TGCGCCAGCAGCCTTCCCCTCCGGGACGGCTTCACAGATACGCAGTATTTT. It is translated as CASSLPLRDGFTDTQYF.

V gene TRBV3-1 combines with J gene TRBJ2-3; no clear D gene. CDR1 is LGHDT, CDR2 YNNKEL, per germline (reference sequence). V was cut by 1 base and J by 0 bases, with 8 bases left in between. The CDR3 spans 15 residues. The CDR3 protein is CASSQVGQSTDTQYF. In DNA, the CDR3 is TGTGCCAGCAGCCAAGTCGGGCAAAGCACAGATACGCAGTATTTT.